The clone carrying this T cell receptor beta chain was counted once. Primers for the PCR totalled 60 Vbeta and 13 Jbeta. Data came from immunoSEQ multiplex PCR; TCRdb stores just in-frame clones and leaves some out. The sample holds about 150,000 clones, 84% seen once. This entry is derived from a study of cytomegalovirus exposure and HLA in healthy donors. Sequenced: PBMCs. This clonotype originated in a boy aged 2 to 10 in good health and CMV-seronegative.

DNA for the CDR3: TGTGCCAGCAGCCAGACCGGGACAGACGCAGATACGCAGTATTTT. This translates into CASSQTGTDADTQYF. This chain links TRBV11-2 with TRBJ2-3; 7 nucleotides line up with TRBD1. CDR3 length: 15 residues. Germline CDR1 SGHAT, CDR2 FQNNGV. After removal of 5 bases from V and 4 bases from J, the junction contained 9 bases not matched to a gene. Looking up the rest from reference TRBV11-2 and TRBJ2-3 gives the full variable domain: EAGVAQSPRYKIIEKRQSVAFWCNPISGHATLYWYQQILGQGPKLLIQFQNNGVVDDSQLPKDRFSAERLKGVDSTLKIQPAKLEDSAVYLCASSQTGTDADTQYFGPGTRLTVL.